A selection of T cell receptor beta chains follows, all from one sample in a study of blood T cell repertoires in COVID-19. Produced via immunoSEQ multiplex PCR; TCRdb's table is partial and in-frame only. Of around 210,000 clones in the sample, about 78% were seen once. Sequencing used peripheral blood. The receptors were gathered from a woman in her 70s with acute or convalescent COVID-19. The CDR3 runs from the conserved cysteine through the conserved F or W. A D gene is named only where the DNA matches it firmly. Expanded clones get a size class; other rows say once, few or many, or leave the size out.

V	J	size	D	CDR3	DNA
TRBV7-3	TRBJ1-1	.	.	CASSLSQNTEAFF	TGTGCCAGCAGCTTAAGTCAGAACACTGAAGCTTTCTTT
TRBV6-5	TRBJ2-4	.	.	CASSITGDIQYF	TGTGCCAGCAGTATAACCGGTGACATTCAGTACTTC
TRBV6-6	TRBJ2-3	.	.	CASSSTTSGQYF	TGTGCCAGCAGCTCGACTACTTCTGGGCAGTATTTT
TRBV9	TRBJ2-2	few	TRBD2	CASSVDPGTRTGELFF	TGTGCCAGCAGCGTAGATCCCGGGACTAGAACCGGGGAGCTGTTTTTT
TRBV27	TRBJ2-2	.	.	CASSLGAYTGELFF	TGTGCCAGCAGTTTAGGAGCGTACACCGGGGAGCTGTTTTTT
TRBV7-2	TRBJ2-4	.	.	CASGEAGSPVKNIQYF	TGTGCCAGCGGGGAGGCAGGCTCCCCGGTCAAAAACATTCAGTACTTC
TRBV28	TRBJ2-2	.	TRBD2	CASSLSGTANTGELFF	TGTGCCAGCAGTCTGAGCGGGACCGCTAACACCGGGGAGCTGTTTTTT
TRBV10-2	TRBJ2-7	.	TRBD2	CASTRGPSGSTGYEQYF	TGCGCCAGCACTCGAGGGCCTAGCGGGAGTACAGGCTACGAGCAGTACTTC
TRBV2	TRBJ1-2	.	.	CASSAAGEGGYTF	TGTGCCAGCAGTGCGGCGGGGGAAGGCGGCTACACCTTC
TRBV29-1	TRBJ1-1	few	.	CSVGKGGVNTEAFF	TGCAGCGTTGGAAAGGGAGGGGTGAACACTGAAGCTTTCTTT
TRBV5-1	TRBJ2-1	.	TRBD2	CASSLAAGGTYNEQFF	TGCGCCAGCAGCTTGGCAGCGGGGGGGACCTACAATGAGCAGTTCTTC
TRBV12-3/TRBV12-4	TRBJ1-1	few	.	CASSKQHTEAFF	TGTGCCAGCAGTAAACAACACACTGAAGCTTTCTTT
TRBV9	TRBJ2-3	.	TRBD1	CASSVDDRVADTQYF	TGTGCCAGCAGCGTAGATGACAGGGTTGCAGATACGCAGTATTTT
TRBV5-1	TRBJ2-3	.	TRBD1	CASSLRDRSTDTQYF	TGCGCCAGCAGCTTGCGGGACAGAAGCACAGATACGCAGTATTTT
TRBV6-5	TRBJ2-6	few	.	CASSQASSGANVLTF	TGTGCCAGCAGTCAGGCCAGCTCTGGGGCCAACGTCCTGACTTTC
TRBV2	TRBJ2-4	.	TRBD1	CATRDREGNIQYF	TGTGCCACCCGGGACAGGGAGGGAAACATTCAGTACTTC
TRBV19	TRBJ2-5	.	.	CASSMGARFQETQYF	TGTGCCAGTAGTATGGGGGCACGGTTCCAAGAGACCCAGTACTTC
TRBV5-1	TRBJ2-7	.	.	CASSLERASYEQYF	TGCGCCAGCAGCTTGGAGCGAGCCTCCTACGAGCAGTACTTC
TRBV3-1/TRBV3-2	TRBJ2-7	.	.	CASSKGRDYAYEQYF	TGTGCCAGCAGCAAAGGCCGGGATTACGCCTACGAGCAGTACTTC
TRBV18	TRBJ1-1	.	TRBD1	CASSPGTGETEAFF	TGTGCCAGCTCGCCCGGGACAGGGGAGACTGAAGCTTTCTTT
TRBV4-2	TRBJ2-7	.	TRBD2	CASSPGTTHREQYF	TGTGCCAGCAGCCCCGGGACTACCCACCGCGAGCAGTACTTC
TRBV2	TRBJ2-1	.	TRBD2	CASTFRSSGNTEQFF	TGTGCCAGCACTTTCAGATCTAGCGGGAATACTGAGCAGTTCTTC
TRBV3-1/TRBV3-2	TRBJ1-1	.	.	CASSQDSGEAFF	TGTGCCAGCAGCCAAGATTCAGGTGAAGCTTTCTTT
TRBV5-4	TRBJ2-1	.	TRBD2	CASKDGGSAYNEQFF	TGTGCCAGCAAGGACGGCGGGAGCGCCTACAATGAGCAGTTCTTC
TRBV19	TRBJ1-6	.	TRBD1	CASRRTGLSSYNSPLHF	TGTGCCAGTAGGAGGACAGGCCTTAGCTCCTATAATTCACCCCTCCACTTT
TRBV23-1	TRBJ1-6	once	.	CASSHRGSYNSPLHF	TGCGCCAGCAGTCACAGGGGCTCCTATAATTCACCCCTCCACTTT
TRBV24-1	TRBJ2-5	.	TRBD2	CATSTSLAENQETQYF	TGTGCCACCAGTACTTCGCTAGCGGAAAACCAAGAGACCCAGTACTTC
TRBV4-1	TRBJ1-2	.	.	CASSQAIMGGYGYTF	TGCGCCAGCAGCCAAGCAATTATGGGAGGGTATGGCTACACCTTC
TRBV10-3	TRBJ1-1	few	TRBD1	CAISGTENTEAFF	TGTGCCATCAGCGGGACAGAGAACACTGAAGCTTTCTTT